Presented here are 30 T cell receptor beta chains from one specimen sequenced in a study of T cells in Graves' hyperthyroidism and ophthalmopathy. Researchers took RNA transcripts and amplified the TCR beta CDR3 regions from them. Primed by the HTBI set, a first-round RT-PCR was run on the TCR CDR3. TCRdb processed the multiplex PCR reads anew with MiXCR; each CDR3 protein has one entry. Of a few hundred thousand distinct CDR3 sequences listed, more than 45% were seen once; the top ten hold roughly 7.7%. Sequencing was performed on peripheral blood or thyroid tissue (not recorded which). These receptor sequences come from a woman between 18 and 29 years old with Graves' hyperthyroidism.

The V gene is TRBV27, the J gene TRBJ2-7; weak D call: TRBD2 (6 bases). This CDR3 has 15 amino acids. Germline CDR1 is MNHEY and CDR2 is SMNVEV (reference sequence). Trimming pared 5 bases from V and 10 bases from J, leaving 24 bases between. CDR3 sequence (DNA): TGTGCCAGCAGTAAAAGTAAACGGGACTTTACCAGCCAGTACTTC. Translated: CASSKSKRDFTSQYF.

This clonotype was picked up many times. V is TRBV12-3 or TRBV12-4 and J is TRBJ2-5; 11 bases fit TRBD2. The CDR3 consists of 16 residues. Unmatched junction bases numbered 6, after V lost 1 base and J lost 5 bases. DNA for the CDR3: TGTGCCAGCAGTTTAGGTGCTAGCGGGAGGCGGGAGACCCAGTACTTC. Its protein product is CASSLGASGRRETQYF.

The rearrangement uses TRBV10-3 and TRBJ1-2; 7 bases agree with TRBD1. Germline V gene lookup returns CDR1 ENHRY and CDR2 SYGVKD. This CDR3 region has 16 residues. V shed 7 bases, J shed 5 bases, and the junction held 16 bases outside the gene matches. CDR3 loop: CAITPPGTEGGYGYTF. CDR3 DNA sequence: TGTGCCATCACCCCCCCCGGGACAGAGGGCGGATATGGCTACACCTTC.

This clonotype was observed many times. The chain is built from TRBV10-1 and TRBJ1-2, with TRBD1 as a possible D gene (5 bases). The V end lost 11 bases, the J end lost 6 bases, and 10 bases lay between the germline ends. Germline CDR1 reads WNHNN; CDR2 reads SYGVQD (reference sequence). The CDR3 is 10 amino acids. CDR3: CAREGDGYTF. Written as DNA, the CDR3 is TGCGCCCGCGAAGGGGATGGCTACACCTTC.

This clonotype was picked up many times. Germline is not matched at one junction end, which may reflect a read error. V is TRBV7-7 and J is TRBJ2-5, with 10 bases aligning to TRBD2. Per germline, CDR1 SSHAT and CDR2 FNYEAQ (reference sequence). CDR3 length: 15 residues. DNA for the CDR3: TGTGCTAGCAGCAGACTAGCGGGCCTCCAAGAGACCCAGTACTTC. As protein: CASSRLAGLQETQYF.

This clonotype has just one count. Mismatch with germline at one junction end may stem from a read error. The rearrangement joins TRBV7-2 to TRBJ2-2, with a weak D call TRBD1 (6 bases). The CDR3 length is 14 residues. The germline gives CDR1 SGHTA, CDR2 FQGNSA. The CDR3 DNA reads TGCGCCAGCAGCTTGCAGGGGACCTCAGGGGAGCTGTTTTTT. As protein: CASSLQGTSGELFF.

The chain combines TRBV10-3 with TRBJ2-7, with 15 bases fitting TRBD2. Germline V lookup: CDR1 ENHRY, CDR2 SYGVKD. The junction had 3 bases not matched to a gene; V was cut back by 0 bases and J by 3 bases. The CDR3 consists of 17 residues. This chain's CDR3 is CAISESRTSGRDYEQYF. DNA for the CDR3: TGTGCCATCAGTGAGTCCCGGACTAGCGGGAGGGACTACGAGCAGTACTTC.

The chain joins TRBV4-3 to TRBJ1-4; perhaps TRBD1 as D (5 bases). CDR3 length equals 18 residues. Trimming took off 0 bases at V and 3 bases at J, with 17 bases between the two ends. CDR1 LGHNA and CDR2 YSLEER come from the germline V gene. The CDR3 DNA reads TGCGCCAGCAGCCAAGATTACGGGGTTGGACAAGCTAATGAAAAACTGTTTTTT. Translation gives CASSQDYGVGQANEKLFF.

This clonotype was observed a few times. The rearrangement joins TRBV29-1 to TRBJ2-2; 10 bases match TRBD2. The V segment lost 6 bases and the J segment 5 bases; nucleotides outside the gene matches: 12. The CDR3 runs to 16 residues. Per germline, CDR1 SQVTM and CDR2 ANQGSEA. Here the CDR3 reads CSVELSGRYYTGELFF. The CDR3 DNA reads as TGCAGCGTAGAACTTAGCGGGAGGTATTATACCGGGGAGCTGTTTTTT.

This clonotype was recorded at least ten times. The chain joins TRBV3-1 to TRBJ2-7; the D is unclear. Germline loops: CDR1 LGHDT, CDR2 YNNKEL (reference sequence). V was shortened by 1 base and J by 3 bases, with 13 bases between the two germline ends. This CDR3 region has 15 residues. Here the CDR3 reads CASSQAAGQIYEQYF. DNA for the CDR3: TGTGCCAGCAGCCAAGCCGCCGGGCAGATCTACGAGCAGTACTTC.

The chain joins TRBV7-6 to TRBJ1-2; the D gene is possibly TRBD1 (5 bases). Trimming shortened V by 5 bases and J by 8 bases, and 21 bases separated the two germline ends. The length of the CDR3 is 15 residues. Germline CDR1 reads SGHVS; CDR2 reads FNYEAQ. CDR3: CASSPGTSGAYGYTF. The DNA of the CDR3 is TGTGCCAGCAGCCCAGGGACTAGCGGGGCGTACGGCTACACCTTC. The full variable domain, rest sourced from reference TRBV7-6 and TRBJ1-2, is GAGVSQSPRYKVTKRGQDVALRCDPISGHVSLYWYRQALGQGPEFLTYFNYEAQQDKSGLPNDRFSAERPEGSISTLTIQRTEQRDSAMYRCASSPGTSGAYGYTFGSGTRLTVV.

This clonotype was recorded many times. The chain is built from TRBV9 and TRBJ1-2, with 8 nucleotides matching TRBD1. This CDR3 is built from 15 residues. The germline V gene has CDR1 SGDLS and CDR2 YYNGEE. V shed 0 bases and J 4 bases; nucleotides not matched to a gene: 5. The CDR3 region has the DNA TGTGCCAGCAGCGTAGGCCAGGGGGCTGGCTATGGCTACACCTTC. The encoded protein is CASSVGQGAGYGYTF.

As concerns this clonotype: One end of the junction fails to match germline, which may point to a read error. The chain has TRBV7-7 and TRBJ2-1; 7 nucleotides match TRBD2. The CDR3 extends over 14 amino acids. CDR1 and CDR2 from the germline V gene are SSHAT and FNYEAQ (reference sequence). This chain's CDR3 is CASSFGGSRNEQFF. The CDR3 nucleotides are TGTGCTAGCAGCTTCGGCGGGAGTAGGAATGAGCAGTTCTTC.

This clonotype is a singleton in its sample. This chain uses TRBV20-1 with TRBJ1-4; 8 nucleotides align to TRBD1. V lost 6 bases, J lost 15 bases, and 18 bases stayed unmatched. The germline gives CDR1 DFQATT, CDR2 SNEGSKA (reference sequence). The CDR3 extends over 14 amino acids. CDR3 nucleotide sequence: TGCAGTGCCCCGGACAGGGAGACCACAGGTGGTGTGTTTTTT. Translated, it gives CSAPDRETTGGVFF.

This clonotype was detected only a few times. Given a much more abundant clone one base away, this may be a read error. The J gene is TRBJ2-2, the V gene TRBV7-9; tentative D call: TRBD2 (5 bases). CDR1 is SEHNR, CDR2 FQNEAQ, per germline (reference sequence). This CDR3 has 13 amino acids. The DNA for the CDR3 is TGTGCCAGCAGCTTTGGGGTCGCCGGGGAGCTGCTTTTT. Translated, it gives CASSFGVAGELLF.

V and J are TRBV20-1 and TRBJ1-3; D gene ambiguous. The CDR3 sequence is 15 residues long. Germline values: CDR1 DFQATT, CDR2 SNEGSKA (reference sequence). Trimming took 4 bases from V and 7 from J, leaving 20 bases between them. CDR3 DNA sequence: TGCAGTGCTATCGACCCCCTGACTAGCGACAACACCATATATTTT. Its protein is CSAIDPLTSDNTIYF.

Many counts were recorded for this clonotype. Compared with germline, one end of the junction differs, possibly owing to a read error. This chain connects TRBV4-3 to TRBJ2-7, with 9 bases identical to TRBD1. The CDR3 sequence is 14 residues long. The germline V gene encodes CDR1 LGHNA and CDR2 YSLEER. The CDR3 region has the DNA TGTGCCAGCTCCCAAGACAGGGGGTCCTACGAGCAGTACTTC. Translation gives CASSQDRGSYEQYF.

The sample holds many counts of this clonotype. This chain uses TRBV27 with TRBJ2-7; tentative D call: TRBD1 (7 bases). The V and J ends lost 5 bases and 7 bases respectively, with 15 bases between them. The CDR3 extends over 13 amino acids. The germline V gene encodes CDR1 MNHEY and CDR2 SMNVEV (reference sequence). The CDR3 DNA reads as TGTGCCAGCAGTGGAGGGGGCCAGGGAGAGCAGTACTTC. Its translation is CASSGGGQGEQYF.

The J gene is TRBJ1-5, the V gene TRBV30; no reliable D call. The germline gives CDR1 GTSNPN, CDR2 SVGIG (reference sequence). The CDR3 has 9 residues. Trimming left V 5 bases short and J 9 bases short, with 5 bases between. CDR3 in DNA: TGTGCCTGGGGACGGCCCCAGCATTTT. Amino acids: CAWGRPQHF.

The chain uses TRBV10-3 and TRBJ2-5, with D hard to call. Between the trimmed V and J ends, which lost 4 bases and 2 bases, there was a span of 14 bases. In germline, CDR1 is ENHRY, CDR2 SYGVKD. This CDR3 has 15 amino acids. CDR3 loop: CAISVGLPGQETQYF. The CDR3 nucleotides read TGTGCCATCAGTGTCGGGTTACCCGGACAAGAGACCCAGTACTTC.

The rearrangement joins TRBV12-3 or TRBV12-4 to TRBJ2-5; tentative D call: TRBD1 (5 bases). V was clipped by 5 bases and J by 2 bases, with 15 bases between them. This CDR3 has 15 amino acids. The CDR3 sequence is CASSPDSDTQETQYF. The CDR3 DNA reads as TGTGCCAGCAGTCCCGATTCGGACACGCAAGAGACCCAGTACTTC.

This clonotype was seen at least ten times. The gene calls are TRBV4-1 and TRBJ1-1; tentative D call: TRBD1 (6 bases). Trimming stripped 0 bases from V and 5 bases from J, with 13 bases between. This CDR3 is 15 amino acids long. Germline V gene lookup returns CDR1 MGHRA and CDR2 YSYEKL. CDR3 residues: CASSQEPGVTTEAFF. The CDR3 coding sequence is TGCGCCAGCAGCCAAGAACCAGGGGTGACTACTGAAGCTTTCTTT.

The CDR3 DNA follows: TGTGCCAGCAGCACGGGGGACAGGGAGCTGTTTTTT. It is translated as CASSTGDRELFF. The V gene is TRBV7-2, the J gene TRBJ2-2; possibly TRBD1 or TRBD2 for D (6 bases each). The CDR3 is made up of 12 amino acids. With 5 bases removed from V and 9 bases from J, the gap between germline ends came to 10 bases. The V gene's germline CDR1 is SGHTA and CDR2 FQGNSA.

This clonotype was seen repeatedly, ten times or more. The V and J genes are TRBV7-2 and TRBJ2-7; D uncertain. Germline assignment: CDR1 SGHTA and CDR2 FQGNSA. Trimming pared 1 base from V and 0 bases from J, leaving 13 bases between. This CDR3 is 16 amino acids long. CDR3 DNA: TGTGCCAGCAGCTTAGAAGGTCAGTGGAGCTCCTACGAGCAGTACTTC. Encoded protein: CASSLEGQWSSYEQYF.

This clonotype was observed many times. The chain combines TRBV2 with TRBJ2-3, with 11 bases that match TRBD2. The CDR3 spans 17 residues. Germline V gene sequence: CDR1 SNHLY, CDR2 FYNNEI. The ends lost 6 bases at V and 2 bases at J; junction bases unmatched: 10. CDR3 sequence reads: CASSGTSGLPATDTQYF. CDR3 nucleotide sequence: TGTGCCAGCAGCGGGACTAGCGGATTACCAGCCACAGATACGCAGTATTTT.

The chain carries TRBV7-6 and TRBJ1-1; D is perhaps TRBD1 (5 bases). Trimming cost V 8 bases and J 2 bases, with 12 bases left between them. CDR1 and CDR2 from the germline V gene are SGHVS and FNYEAQ. The CDR3 length is 13 residues. The CDR3 nucleotides read TGTGCCAGCCTTGAACAGGCTAACACTGAAGCTTTCTTT. It codes for CASLEQANTEAFF.

In its sample, this clonotype was seen many times. The chain carries TRBV4-1 and TRBJ2-6; TRBD1 agrees at 7 bases. CDR1 and CDR2 (germline): MGHRA, YSYEKL. CDR3 length equals 19 residues. After removal of 5 bases from V and 0 bases from J, the junction contained 13 bases not matched to a gene. CDR3 sequence reads: CASSSRGIQLDSGANVLTF. The CDR3 region has the DNA TGCGCCAGCAGCTCCAGGGGGATACAGTTGGACTCTGGGGCCAACGTCCTGACTTTC.

As concerns this clonotype: Possible read error: a much larger clone is one base away. J is TRBJ2-7 and V is TRBV25-1; D might be TRBD1 or TRBD2, each matching 6 bases. The CDR3 loop spans 13 amino acids. Germline CDR1 and CDR2: MGHDK and SYGVNS. The CDR3, as DNA: TGTGCAACAGAACGGGTAGGGGGGTACGAGCAGTACTTC. It is translated as CATERVGGYEQYF.

This chain uses TRBV19 with TRBJ1-2; 7 bases are shared with TRBD1. The CDR3 is 15 amino acids. J was trimmed by 2 bases and V by 7 bases; bases with no gene match: 10. CDR1 and CDR2 from the germline V gene are LNHDA and SQIVND (reference sequence). As DNA, the CDR3 is TGTGCCAGTACCATACTAGCGGGACAGAACTATGGCTACACCTTC. Protein: CASTILAGQNYGYTF. The whole variable domain, remainder taken from reference TRBV19 and TRBJ1-2, is DGGITQSPKYLFRKEGQNVTLSCEQNLNHDAMYWYRQDPGQGLRLIYYSQIVNDFQKGDIAEGYSVSREKKESFPLTVTSAQKNPTAFYLCASTILAGQNYGYTFGSGTRLTVV.

This clonotype was counted at least ten times. The chain couples TRBV7-6 to TRBJ2-7; no clear D gene. The germline V gene has CDR1 SGHVS and CDR2 FNYEAQ. The CDR3 extends over 16 amino acids. Trimming took 4 bases from V and 0 from J, leaving 16 bases between them. The CDR3 sequence is CASSSMGISSSYEQYF. CDR3 nucleotide sequence: TGTGCCAGCAGCTCCATGGGCATCTCGAGCTCCTACGAGCAGTACTTC.